This entry lists 17 T cell receptor beta chains sequenced from one sample in a study of T cell changes during pregnancy in multiple sclerosis. The data were produced by immunoSEQ multiplex PCR, yet TCRdb's version contains in-frame clones alone and is incomplete. This repertoire shows around 92,000 clones, approximately 94% found once; its top ten account for 2.2%. Here the sequenced sample was peripheral blood, taken in the third trimester of pregnancy. These receptors were obtained from a female donor with multiple sclerosis, enrolled in a pregnancy study.

The chain links TRBV2 to TRBJ1-2; D call uncertain. This CDR3 is 13 amino acids long. V lost 4 bases, J lost 5 bases, and 11 bases lay in between. Looked up from germline, CDR1 is SNHLY and CDR2 is FYNNEI. CDR3 bases: TGTGCCAGCAGTGCTGACTCCTCTTATGGCTACACCTTC. Residues: CASSADSSYGYTF.

The chain has TRBV7-9 and TRBJ2-2; TRBD2 agrees at 7 bases. Trimming cost V 5 bases and J 4 bases; bases outside gene matches: 10. CDR1 and CDR2 from the germline V gene are SEHNR and FQNEAQ (reference sequence). The CDR3 totals 16 residues. DNA of the CDR3: TGTGCCAGCAGCCTCGTGGCGGGAGTAAGCACCGGGGAGCTGTTTTTT. Its protein product is CASSLVAGVSTGELFF. The whole variable domain, remainder taken from reference TRBV7-9 and TRBJ2-2, is DTGVSQNPRHKITKRGQNVTFRCDPISEHNRLYWYRQTLGQGPEFLTYFQNEAQLEKSRLLSDRFSAERPKGSFSTLEIQRTEQGDSAMYLCASSLVAGVSTGELFFGEGSRLTVL.

The chain couples TRBV5-6 to TRBJ2-7; 7 bases line up with TRBD1. The CDR3 loop spans 16 amino acids. Germline trimming cut 0 bases from V and 2 bases from J; bases unmatched to any gene: 8. The germline CDR1 and CDR2 sequences are SGHDT and YYEEEE. CDR3 amino acids: CASSLGGTVIAYEQYF. The CDR3 DNA reads TGTGCCAGCAGCTTGGGAGGGACAGTAATAGCCTACGAGCAGTACTTC.

This clone was observed once. The CDR3 region has the DNA TGTGCCAGCAGCGTAGAGAGCGAGGAGACCCAGTACTTC. It yields the protein CASSVESEETQYF. This chain uses TRBV9 with TRBJ2-5; no firm D call. The CDR3 sequence is 13 residues long. CDR1 is SGDLS, CDR2 YYNGEE, per germline. V was trimmed by 0 bases and J by 5 bases, leaving 8 bases between them.

The chain uses TRBV28 and TRBJ2-1; 8 nucleotides line up with TRBD2. The CDR3 is 16 residues long. The V and J ends lost 2 bases and 3 bases, in that order; junction bases with no gene match: 6. Germline values: CDR1 MDHEN, CDR2 SYDVKM. Here the CDR3 reads CASSLKASGFYNEQFF. Written as DNA, the CDR3 is TGTGCCAGCAGTTTAAAGGCTAGCGGGTTCTACAATGAGCAGTTCTTC.

The rearrangement links TRBV6-1 to TRBJ1-4; a possible D gene is TRBD1 (5 bases). CDR1 MNHNS and CDR2 SASEGT come from the germline V gene. V lost 7 bases to trimming and J lost 5 bases, with 14 bases between them. The length of the CDR3 is 14 residues. CDR3 nucleotides: TGTGCCAGCATCCTAGGGGCGGAAAATGAAAAACTGTTTTTT. Its protein product is CASILGAENEKLFF.

The chain employs TRBV19 and TRBJ1-5; maybe TRBD1 (6 bases). V dropped 8 bases and J dropped 4 bases, with 18 bases sitting between them. Germline assignment: CDR1 LNHDA and CDR2 SQIVND (reference sequence). The CDR3 is 15 residues long. CDR3 sequence (DNA): TGTGCCAGTCATAAGGGGGGGTTGAAAAATCAGCCCCAGCATTTT. Translating gives CASHKGGLKNQPQHF.

The chain employs TRBV29-1 and TRBJ2-1; possible D gene TRBD1, 7 bases. The CDR3 totals 15 residues. V was pared by 2 bases and J by 7 bases, with 18 bases between. Germline loops: CDR1 SQVTM, CDR2 ANQGSEA. CDR3: CSVELGGGNPNEQFF. DNA of the CDR3: TGCAGCGTTGAACTTGGAGGGGGCAATCCGAATGAGCAGTTCTTC.

This sequence joins TRBV5-1 and TRBJ2-1, with TRBD2 identical over 11 bases. The CDR3 is made up of 15 amino acids. Trimming took 4 bases from V and 6 from J; bases not matched to a gene: 6. CDR1 is SGHRS and CDR2 is YFSETQ in the germline V gene. This CDR3 reads CASSLLAGAANEQFF. CDR3 DNA: TGCGCCAGCAGCCTACTAGCGGGAGCAGCCAATGAGCAGTTCTTC.

The rearrangement links TRBV29-1 to TRBJ2-6; either TRBD1 or TRBD2 may fit D (5 bases each). This CDR3 contains 16 residues. V gave up 4 bases and J gave up 0 bases, with 13 bases separating them. Germline loops: CDR1 SQVTM, CDR2 ANQGSEA. This chain's CDR3 is CSVGEGPASGANVLTF. CDR3 sequence (DNA): TGCAGCGTTGGAGAGGGGCCAGCCTCTGGGGCCAACGTCCTGACTTTC.

J is TRBJ1-2 and V is TRBV28; 9 bases align to TRBD1. CDR1 is MDHEN, CDR2 SYDVKM, per germline. V trimming: 5 bases; J trimming: 5 bases; junction bases outside the gene matches: 18. CDR3 size: 18 residues. Written as DNA, the CDR3 is TGTGCCAGCAGTCCACTACCGGGACAGGGCCCTATTTGGTATGGCTACACCTTC. This sequence encodes CASSPLPGQGPIWYGYTF.

The V gene is TRBV27, the J gene TRBJ2-2; 15 bases are shared with TRBD2. CDR3 length equals 17 residues. Trimming took 5 bases from V and 5 from J; bases not matched to a gene: 6. Germline V gives CDR1 MNHEY, CDR2 SMNVEV (reference sequence). Written as DNA, the CDR3 is TGTGCCAGCAGTCGGACTAGCGGGAGGGCCTTAACCGGGGAGCTGTTTTTT. Translating gives CASSRTSGRALTGELFF.

This clone was seen once. The rearrangement joins TRBV10-1 to TRBJ2-2; TRBD2 might be the D (5 bases). The V gene's germline CDR1 is WNHNN and CDR2 SYGVQD (reference sequence). The CDR3 totals 14 residues. V gave up 3 bases and J gave up 6 bases, with 11 bases separating them. CDR3 nucleotide sequence: TGCGCCAGCAGTGATATACGAGGGCCCGGGGAGCTGTTTTTT. Its translation: CASSDIRGPGELFF.

The genes are TRBV5-1 and TRBJ1-1, with D possibly TRBD1 on 6 matching bases. Trimming cost V 4 bases and J 6 bases, with 10 bases left between them. CDR3 length: 12 amino acids. Germline CDR1 reads SGHRS; CDR2 reads YFSETQ. The CDR3 protein is CASSIGQSEAFF. DNA of the CDR3: TGCGCCAGCAGCATAGGACAGTCTGAAGCTTTCTTT.

This chain uses TRBV9 with TRBJ1-5; a weak D match, TRBD1 (5 bases). Germline V gives CDR1 SGDLS, CDR2 YYNGEE. This CDR3 region has 16 residues. Trimming shortened V by 0 bases and J by 6 bases, and 16 bases separated the two germline ends. The CDR3 protein is CASSVALRDLSQPQHF. The CDR3 DNA reads as TGTGCCAGCAGCGTAGCTCTCCGGGACTTGAGTCAGCCCCAGCATTTT.

This chain links TRBV2 with TRBJ1-5; TRBD1 matches at 8 bases. Germline CDR1 is SNHLY and CDR2 is FYNNEI. The CDR3 is 15 residues long. After removal of 7 bases from V and 11 bases from J, the junction contained 16 bases not matched to a gene. The CDR3 here is CASTLETGDLGSQHF. The CDR3 nucleotides are TGTGCCAGCACGCTAGAGACAGGGGACTTGGGGTCCCAGCATTTT.

This clone appeared a single time. The CDR3 loop is CASSKGRGGQETQYF. The DNA of the CDR3 is TGTGCCAGCAGCAAAGGGAGGGGCGGTCAGGAGACCCAGTACTTC. V is TRBV7-2 and J is TRBJ2-5, with 7 positions matching TRBD2. Looked up from germline, CDR1 is SGHTA and CDR2 is FQGNSA. CDR3 length: 15 residues. V lost 5 bases and J lost 5; bases outside the gene matches: 11.